A selection of T cell receptor beta chains follows, all from one sample in a study of T cells in Graves' hyperthyroidism and ophthalmopathy. TCRdb reprocessed the multiplex PCR reads via MiXCR and lists one record per CDR3 protein. The sample records about 560,000 distinct CDR3 sequences, 14% being singletons. The sequencing input was blood. The receptors stem from a woman in her thirties or forties with Graves' hyperthyroidism. CDR3s include the opening cysteine and the closing phenylalanine or tryptophan. The order of the fields is J gene, CDR3 length, D gene, clone size, V gene, CDR3 protein, CDR3 DNA. A D gene is named only where the DNA matches it firmly. Size is stated for part of the rows, as once, few or many counts, or as a class when the clone is expanded.

TRBJ2-7 13 NA many TRBV20-1 CSASTIVTYEQYF TGCAGTGCTAGTACGATCGTTACCTACGAGCAGTACTTC
TRBJ2-1 15 NA NA TRBV5-1 CASSVLSSSYNEQFF TGCGCCAGCAGCGTTCTCAGTAGCTCCTACAATGAGCAGTTCTTC
TRBJ2-2 15 NA many TRBV28 CASSLQTANTGELFF TGTGCCAGCAGTTTACAGACCGCGAACACCGGGGAGCTGTTTTTT
TRBJ2-1 16 TRBD2 many TRBV10-3 CAISDRTSGSIDEQFF TGTGCCATCAGTGACCGGACTAGCGGGAGCATCGATGAGCAGTTCTTC
TRBJ1-3 15 NA NA TRBV6-4 CASSQVGGAGNTIYF TGTGCCAGCAGTCAAGTCGGGGGTGCTGGAAACACCATATATTTT
TRBJ2-7 14 NA few TRBV5-1 CASSFSGFSYEQYF TGCGCCAGCAGCTTCTCAGGGTTCTCGTACGAGCAGTACTTC
TRBJ2-3 17 NA many TRBV6-1 CASSDRGTLGTVDTQYF TGTGCCAGCAGTGATCGCGGGACACTCGGGACGGTAGATACGCAGTATTTT
TRBJ2-6 17 TRBD2 NA TRBV7-2 CASTRLASTSGANVLTF TGTGCCAGCACCAGACTAGCGTCTACCTCTGGGGCCAACGTCCTGACTTTC
TRBJ2-7 18 TRBD2 many TRBV12-3/TRBV12-4 CASSSGGLGVKSSYEQYF TGTGCCAGCAGTTCGGGGGGACTAGGTGTGAAAAGTTCCTACGAGCAGTACTTC
TRBJ2-1 14 NA many TRBV2 CASIEGVVGNEQFF TGTGCCAGCATTGAGGGTGTAGTGGGCAATGAGCAGTTCTTC
TRBJ2-3 14 NA many TRBV7-9 CATPGEGSTDTQYF TGTGCCACCCCAGGGGAGGGGAGCACAGATACGCAGTATTTT
TRBJ2-4 15 NA many TRBV5-1 CASSLGDISHNIQYF TGCGCCAGCAGCTTGGGTGACATAAGTCATAACATTCAGTACTTC
TRBJ1-5 17 TRBD1 many TRBV7-3 CASHKRDRGSSNQPQHF TGTGCCAGCCACAAAAGAGACAGGGGGAGTAGCAATCAGCCCCAGCATTTT
TRBJ2-7 15 TRBD2 once TRBV4-1 CASSHTSGRPYEQYF TGCGCCAGCAGCCATACTAGCGGGAGGCCCTACGAGCAGTACTTC
TRBJ1-3 12 NA NA TRBV30 CAWSVERNTIYF TGTGCCTGGAGTGTCGAGAGAAACACCATATATTTT
TRBJ1-6 15 TRBD1 many TRBV30 CAWRLTGTGNSPLHF TGTGCCTGGAGACTAACCGGGACAGGGAATTCACCCCTCCACTTT
TRBJ2-1 13 NA NA TRBV19 CASRSDSCNEQFF TGTGCCAGTAGATCAGACTCCTGCAATGAGCAGTTCTTC
TRBJ2-1 16 TRBD2 many TRBV5-1 CASSLAGSGSYNEQFF TGCGCCAGCAGCTTGGCAGGTAGCGGGAGTTACAATGAGCAGTTCTTC
TRBJ1-1 14 NA many TRBV5-4 CASRMQGGGGEAFF TGTGCCAGCAGGATGCAGGGAGGCGGCGGTGAAGCTTTCTTT
TRBJ2-3 19 TRBD2 NA TRBV6-2/TRBV6-3 CASSYSGSGNDLGTDTQYF TGTGCCAGCAGTTATTCGGGGAGCGGGAACGATTTGGGCACAGATACGCAGTATTTT
TRBJ2-2 14 TRBD1 NA TRBV24-1 CATRDRGSTGELFF TGTGCCACCAGGGACAGGGGGTCCACCGGGGAGCTGTTTTTT
TRBJ2-1 14 NA many TRBV7-2 CASSSPRTKDEQFF TGTGCCAGCAGCTCCCCAAGGACAAAGGATGAGCAGTTCTTC
TRBJ2-5 17 TRBD2 NA TRBV24-1 CATSDFGTSGSEETQYF TGTGCCACCAGTGATTTCGGGACTAGCGGGAGCGAAGAGACCCAGTACTTC
TRBJ2-7 14 TRBD2 many TRBV28 CASSPPGLALEQYF TGTGCCAGCAGTCCTCCGGGACTAGCGCTCGAGCAGTACTTC
TRBJ2-7 14 NA many TRBV6-1 CASSEGHGTYEQYF TGTGCCAGCAGTGAGGGTCACGGAACCTACGAGCAGTACTTC
TRBJ2-7 16 NA many TRBV7-9 CASSRGDRISSYEQYF TGTGCCAGCAGCCGAGGAGACAGGATTAGCTCCTACGAGCAGTACTTC
TRBJ1-5 15 NA NA TRBV3-1 CASSQSPAGNQPQHF TGTGCCAGCAGCCAAAGTCCGGCAGGGAATCAGCCCCAGCATTTT
TRBJ1-1 13 NA NA TRBV28 CASNIPGGGEAFF TGTGCCAGCAACATACCCGGCGGGGGGGAAGCTTTCTTT
TRBJ2-7 14 TRBD2 many TRBV28 CASHRGEGLYEQYF TGTGCCAGCCACCGGGGGGAGGGCTTATACGAGCAGTACTTC
TRBJ1-4 14 TRBD1 many TRBV7-2 CASSIDRGGEKLFF TGTGCCAGCAGCATTGACAGGGGAGGTGAAAAACTGTTTTTT
TRBJ2-7 12 NA few TRBV6-1 CASSYENYEQYF TGTGCCAGCAGTTATGAGAACTACGAGCAGTACTTC
TRBJ2-7 15 TRBD1 many TRBV20-1 CSARSPGQGSYEQYF TGCAGTGCTAGATCTCCGGGACAGGGGTCCTACGAGCAGTACTTC
TRBJ2-1 18 TRBD2 NA TRBV11-2 CASSQAPPSGRPYNEQFF TGCGCCAGCAGCCAAGCTCCTCCTAGCGGGAGGCCCTACAATGAGCAGTTCTTC
TRBJ2-3 16 NA NA TRBV4-1 CASSPLELGITDTQYF TGCGCCAGCAGCCCTCTAGAACTAGGTATCACAGATACGCAGTATTTT
TRBJ2-1 12 TRBD2 many TRBV29-1 CSTTPRGDEQFF TGCAGCACAACCCCGCGGGGGGATGAGCAGTTCTTC
TRBJ1-1 15 TRBD1 few TRBV19 CASRTGGATGTEAFF TGTGCCAGTAGAACAGGGGGGGCAACCGGCACTGAAGCTTTCTTT
TRBJ1-2 14 NA many TRBV20-1 CSDESRGTFYGYTF TGCAGTGATGAATCGCGTGGGACATTCTATGGCTACACCTTC
TRBJ2-7 13 NA few TRBV15 CATSREGVYEQYF TGTGCCACCAGCAGAGAGGGAGTTTACGAGCAGTACTTC
TRBJ2-2 15 NA many TRBV5-1 CASSLRQGSTGELFF TGCGCCAGCAGCTTGCGTCAGGGAAGCACCGGGGAGCTGTTTTTT
TRBJ2-1 14 TRBD1 many TRBV6-2/TRBV6-3 CASTRTGGHNEQFF TGTGCCAGCACACGGACAGGGGGTCACAATGAGCAGTTCTTC
TRBJ2-3 13 NA NA TRBV12-3/TRBV12-4 CASSFWGLDTQYF TGTGCCAGCAGTTTTTGGGGCTTAGATACGCAGTATTTT
TRBJ2-7 17 TRBD2 many TRBV7-9 CASSLILAGSSLYEQYF TGTGCCAGCAGCTTAATCCTAGCGGGGAGTTCGCTCTACGAGCAGTACTTC
TRBJ2-7 15 TRBD2 many TRBV20-1 CSARGLAGEIYEQYF TGCAGTGCTAGAGGACTAGCGGGAGAGATTTACGAGCAGTACTTC
TRBJ2-7 17 TRBD2 once TRBV20-1 CSARMTPGLAGGYEQYF TGCAGTGCTAGAATGACTCCGGGACTAGCGGGAGGGTACGAGCAGTACTTC
TRBJ2-5 15 TRBD2 many TRBV15 CATSRDRGTKETQYF TGTGCCACCAGCAGAGATCGGGGGACTAAAGAGACCCAGTACTTC
TRBJ2-1 17 NA many TRBV28 CASSLGGWVLLYNEQFF TGTGCCAGCAGTTTAGGTGGGTGGGTCCTACTCTACAATGAGCAGTTCTTC
TRBJ1-4 17 TRBD1 few TRBV7-8 CASSESKQGAINEKLFF TGTGCCAGCAGTGAATCCAAACAGGGGGCTATTAATGAAAAACTGTTTTTT
TRBJ2-1 13 NA many TRBV30 CAWSFRGSAPQFF TGTGCCTGGAGTTTCCGCGGGTCTGCCCCGCAGTTCTTC
TRBJ1-3 16 NA many TRBV28 CASSFTTVTSGNTIYF TGTGCCAGCAGCTTTACGACAGTTACCTCTGGAAACACCATATATTTT
TRBJ1-2 13 NA NA TRBV3-1 CASSLIPGLGYTF TGTGCCAGCAGCCTGATTCCAGGATTAGGCTACACCTTC